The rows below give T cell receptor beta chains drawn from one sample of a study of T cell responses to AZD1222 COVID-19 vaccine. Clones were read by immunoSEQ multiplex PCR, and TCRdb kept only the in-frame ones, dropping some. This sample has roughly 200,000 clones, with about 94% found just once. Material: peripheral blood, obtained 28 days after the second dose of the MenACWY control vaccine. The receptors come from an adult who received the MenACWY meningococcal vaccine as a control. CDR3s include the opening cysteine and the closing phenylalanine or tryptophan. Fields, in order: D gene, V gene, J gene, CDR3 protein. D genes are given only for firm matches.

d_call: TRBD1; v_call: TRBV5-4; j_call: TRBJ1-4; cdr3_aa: CASSFTGGPREKLFF
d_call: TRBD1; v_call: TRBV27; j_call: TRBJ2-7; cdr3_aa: CASRSGTGGDEQYF
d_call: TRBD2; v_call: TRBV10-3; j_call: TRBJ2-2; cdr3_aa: CAISGGLAGRGELFF
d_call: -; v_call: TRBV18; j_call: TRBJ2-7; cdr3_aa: CASSPESYEQYF
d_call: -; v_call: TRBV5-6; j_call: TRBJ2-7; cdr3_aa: CASSLFRTDDITYEQYF
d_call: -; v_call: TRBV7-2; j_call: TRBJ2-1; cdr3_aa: CASTSALHNEQFF
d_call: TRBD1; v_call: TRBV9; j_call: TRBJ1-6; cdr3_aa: CASSRTGDNSPLHF
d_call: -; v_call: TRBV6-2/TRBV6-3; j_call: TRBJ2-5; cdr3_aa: CASSYPAQGSKETQYF
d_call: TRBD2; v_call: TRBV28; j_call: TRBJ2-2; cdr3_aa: CASSPGTRGAGELFF
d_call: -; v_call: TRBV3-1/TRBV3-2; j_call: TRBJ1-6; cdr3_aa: CASSQGVWQAGGKYNSPLHF
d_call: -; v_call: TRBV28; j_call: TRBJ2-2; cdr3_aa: CASRSGANTGELFF
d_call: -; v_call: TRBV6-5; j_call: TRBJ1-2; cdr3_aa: CATPEPTPANYGYTF
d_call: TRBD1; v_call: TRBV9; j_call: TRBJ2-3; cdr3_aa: CASSVWTGRSTDTQYF
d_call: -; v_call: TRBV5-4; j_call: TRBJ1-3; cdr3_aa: CASSPSDERNTIYF
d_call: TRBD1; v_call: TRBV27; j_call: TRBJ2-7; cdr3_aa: CASRPGQGAFYEQYF
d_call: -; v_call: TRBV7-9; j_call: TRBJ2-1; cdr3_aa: CAGTLGNEQFF
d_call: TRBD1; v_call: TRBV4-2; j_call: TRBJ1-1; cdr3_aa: CASSQRTGTNTEAFF
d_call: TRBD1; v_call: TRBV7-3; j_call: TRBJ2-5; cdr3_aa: CASSRGQGRDQETQYF
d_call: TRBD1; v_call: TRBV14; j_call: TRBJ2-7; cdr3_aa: CASSRIQGTAYEQYF
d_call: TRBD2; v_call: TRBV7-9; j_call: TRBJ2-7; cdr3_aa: CASSLTGLDPYEQYF
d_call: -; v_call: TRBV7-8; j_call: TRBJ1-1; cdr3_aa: CASSPWNTEAFF
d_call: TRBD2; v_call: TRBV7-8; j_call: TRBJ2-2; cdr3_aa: CASSSTPLGLAGPGELFF
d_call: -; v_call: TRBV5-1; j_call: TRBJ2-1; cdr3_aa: CASSLGTGTSAPNEQFF
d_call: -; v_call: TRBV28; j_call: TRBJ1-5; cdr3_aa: CASISGRNQPQHF
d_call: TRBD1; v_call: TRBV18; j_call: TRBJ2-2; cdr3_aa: CASSPPKGAFGELFF
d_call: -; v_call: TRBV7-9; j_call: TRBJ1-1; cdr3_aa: CASSLDNREAFF
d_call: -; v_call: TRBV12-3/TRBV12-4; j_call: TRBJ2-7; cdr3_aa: CASSYGRIREYF
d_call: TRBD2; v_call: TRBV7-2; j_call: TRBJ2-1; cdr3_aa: CASSLDPGGKSYNEQFF
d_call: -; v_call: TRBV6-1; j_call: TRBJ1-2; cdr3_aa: CASSEFQGYGYTF